This T cell receptor (beta chain) was sequenced during a study of T cell responses to AZD1222 COVID-19 vaccine. Study-level points and caveats: Reports indicate that nearly half of spike-specific TCRs are directed at unmutated variant regions. Donors were mostly white British, more females; clonal diversity possibly underestimated. The span of vaccine-associated CD4 TCRs extended across spike, with dominance at 160-218 and 743-854. Repertoire sampling occurred only after the peak T cell response.

Concerning this clone: Its target is unknown.

The method was immunoSEQ multiplex PCR; TCRdb's version includes in-frame clones alone and lacks a portion of them. The sample records roughly 200,000 clones, roughly 91% being singletons. Germline V gene data show CDR1 as KGHSH and CDR2 as LQKENI. This CDR3 contains 17 residues. V shed 2 bases, J shed 5 bases, and the junction held 13 bases outside the gene matches. The receptor was derived from an adult who received the MenACWY meningococcal vaccine as a control. The sample here was peripheral blood, taken 28 days after the second dose of the MenACWY control vaccine. This chain joins TRBV18 and TRBJ2-3; 7 nucleotides agree with TRBD2. The CDR3 is CASSPSRGEFRGDTQYF. The CDR3 DNA is TGTGCCAGCTCACCATCCCGGGGGGAATTTCGGGGAGATACGCAGTATTTT. The entire variable domain, with the rest obtained from reference TRBV18 and TRBJ2-3, is as follows: NAGVMQNPRHLVRRRGQEARLRCSPMKGHSHVYWYRQLPEEGLKFMVYLQKENIIDESGMPKERFSAEFPKEGPSILRIQQVVRGDSAAYFCASSPSRGEFRGDTQYFGPGTRLTVL.